The present entry profiles one T cell receptor beta chain with its context. Trimming took 5 bases from V and 3 from J; bases not matched to a gene: 10. The CDR3 length is 16 residues. CDR1 and CDR2 (germline): PRHDT, FYEKMQ (reference sequence). The sample belongs to a study of blood T cell repertoires in COVID-19. Turning to the study itself: The United States, Italy and Spain supplied acute and convalescent COVID-19 samples. PBMCs, B-cell-depleted T cells, or T cells were the source of the cDNA or gDNA that made up the material.

Original processing notes: Using reference gene primer amplification, nucleated cell counts were estimated. The protocol was immunoSEQ multiplex PCR, while the TCRdb copy is restricted to in-frame clones and leaves out a portion. That table gives V, J and clone size, and the DNA gave D and trimming. The sample shows 150,000 to 200,000 clones, approximately 80% of them seen only once. This sequence originates from a human donor in a cohort sampled during active COVID-19. The chain combines TRBV13 with TRBJ1-2; 9 bases match TRBD1. The sample was peripheral blood. The CDR3 here is CASSDIADRGHYGYTF. The CDR3 DNA reads as TGTGCCAGCAGCGATATAGCGGACAGGGGACACTATGGCTACACCTTC.